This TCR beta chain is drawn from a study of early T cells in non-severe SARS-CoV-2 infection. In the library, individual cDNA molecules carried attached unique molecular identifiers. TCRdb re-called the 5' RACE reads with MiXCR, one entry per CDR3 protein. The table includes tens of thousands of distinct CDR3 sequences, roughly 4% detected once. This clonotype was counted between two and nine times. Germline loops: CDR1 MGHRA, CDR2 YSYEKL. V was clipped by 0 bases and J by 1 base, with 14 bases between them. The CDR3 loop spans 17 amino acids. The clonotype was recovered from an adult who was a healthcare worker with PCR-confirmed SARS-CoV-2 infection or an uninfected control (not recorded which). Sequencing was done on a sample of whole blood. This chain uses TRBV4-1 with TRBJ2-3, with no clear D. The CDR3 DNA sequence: TGCGCCAGCAGCCAAGATGATGTAGCTGCGGGCACAGATACGCAGTATTTT. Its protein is CASSQDDVAAGTDTQYF.